This TCR beta chain stems from a study of OX40 agonist ivuxolimab in advanced cancers. The overall study: Dose-escalation patients were diagnosed with hepatocellular carcinoma, melanoma, renal cell cancer or head and neck cancer.

Details on this clone: Its target is not known.

Study findings and constraints: Both blood CD4+ and CD8+ T cells showed clonal growth by week 6 at 0.1 to 3.0 mg/kg. Researchers did not establish what antigens the expanded peripheral T cells target. Expanded clones tended on average to be more numerous among CD8+ T cells than CD4+.

The assay was immunoSEQ multiplex PCR, and TCRdb's table has in-frame clones only and misses some. There are roughly 67,000 clones in the sample; roughly 82% occur only once, and approximately 10% lies in the top ten. This specimen was CD4+ or CD8+ T cells sorted from blood, taken in a trial of the OX40 agonist ivuxolimab. This TCR came from an adult with an advanced solid tumor such as melanoma, head and neck, liver or kidney cancer.

CDR3 nucleotide sequence: TGTGCCAGCAGCTTAGACAGGGCGGAGACCCAGTACTTC. Translated: CASSLDRAETQYF. The chain has TRBV7-2 and TRBJ2-5; a weak D match, TRBD1 (6 bases). V lost 1 base, J lost 5 bases, and 8 bases lay in between. Germline loops: CDR1 SGHTA, CDR2 FQGNSA. There are 13 residues in the CDR3.